A selection of T cell receptor beta chains follows, all from one sample in a study of blood T cell repertoires in COVID-19. The assay was immunoSEQ multiplex PCR, and TCRdb's table has in-frame clones only and misses some. The sample comprises roughly 300,000 clones, approximately 88% of which are singletons, and 5% to 7.5% rests with the top ten. Sequencing was performed on peripheral blood. The source is a man younger than 35 who had recovered from COVID-19. Both conserved end residues are trimmed from each CDR3. Each record gives: clone size, V gene, CDR3 protein. Not every row has a clone size; where given, it reads once, few, many or a size class.

>.|TRBV7-6
ASSPRRGGAYNEQF
>.|TRBV6-6
ASSSTQGDYGYT
>.|TRBV6-5
ASSYSGQGVTEAF
>.|TRBV7-2
ASSFHLADPSYEQY
>.|TRBV20-1
SAREGDEQY
>.|TRBV11-2
ASSLDLGLHGQY
>once|TRBV18
ASSPPGLRYEQY
>.|TRBV5-1
ASSLTSGGAAVAIQY
>.|TRBV5-4
ASSSQFLGPHRDSEAF
>.|TRBV6-2/TRBV6-3
ASSYSRHDSYNEQF
>.|TRBV9
ASSVVWTGFFREKLF
>.|TRBV6-1
ASSDLGLAGEQY